These T cell receptor beta chains were read from a single sample in a study of CD8+ T cells in alopecia areata. TCRdb's table, derived via immunoSEQ multiplex PCR, lists solely in-frame clones and lacks some. The table has 140,000 to 150,000 clones, 87% seen once; the top ten hold more than 12%. The specimen was CD8+ T cells sorted from blood, collected at week 0. The receptors come from a human donor with alopecia areata. The CDR3 runs from the conserved cysteine through the conserved F or W. A D gene is named only where the DNA matches it firmly. Clone size is stated in some rows and not others, as once, few, many or a class when expanded.

J	V	D	size	DNA	CDR3
TRBJ1-4	TRBV7-9	NA	NA	TGTGCCAGCAGCGTCCGGGAGGGGGATCCCTATGAAAAACTGTTTTTT	CASSVREGDPYEKLFF
TRBJ1-1	TRBV6-5	NA	NA	TGTGCCAGCAGTTACGGTACGGTCGAAGCTTTCTTT	CASSYGTVEAFF
TRBJ2-7	TRBV11-1	NA	once	TGTGCCAGCAGTTTCGTGGCTAGCTCCGCCTACGAGCAGTACTTC	CASSFVASSAYEQYF
TRBJ1-4	TRBV7-2	NA	NA	TGTGCCAGCAGCCTATTGGAGGGAGGTGAAAAACTGTTTTTT	CASSLLEGGEKLFF
TRBJ2-5	TRBV5-1	TRBD1	NA	TGCGCCAGCAGCTTCTGGACAGGCCCGGAGACCCAGTACTTC	CASSFWTGPETQYF
TRBJ2-7	TRBV7-8	NA	NA	TGTGCCAGCAGTCAGGACGTCTACGAGCAGTACTTC	CASSQDVYEQYF
TRBJ1-5	TRBV28	NA	NA	TGTGCCAGCAGTTTAGGGTTTAGCAATCAGCCCCAGCATTTT	CASSLGFSNQPQHF
TRBJ2-1	TRBV15	TRBD2	NA	TGTGCCACCAGCAGAACTAGCGGCTACAATGAGCAGTTCTTC	CATSRTSGYNEQFF
TRBJ2-7	TRBV4-1	TRBD1	NA	TGCGCCAGCAGCTTGGACAGGGTCGAGCAGTACTTC	CASSLDRVEQYF
TRBJ2-3	TRBV7-9	NA	NA	TGTGCCAGCAGCTTAATTGGGTCTACAGATACGCAGTATTTT	CASSLIGSTDTQYF
TRBJ1-5	TRBV6-1	TRBD1	NA	TGTGCCAGCACCACCCCCGGGACAGTTAATCAGCCCCAGCATTTT	CASTTPGTVNQPQHF
TRBJ2-1	TRBV29-1	NA	NA	TGCAGCGTTGAAGATTCGGCCCTAGGGCCCAACTCCTACAATGAGCAGTTCTTC	CSVEDSALGPNSYNEQFF
TRBJ2-7	TRBV6-5	NA	NA	TGTGCCAGCAGGCGGACAAGCTCCTACGAGCAGTACTTC	CASRRTSSYEQYF
TRBJ2-1	TRBV11-2	TRBD2	NA	TGTGCCAGCAGCTTAAATGGGCTAGCGGGAGCTAAAGAGTACAATGAGCAGTTCTTC	CASSLNGLAGAKEYNEQFF
TRBJ2-3	TRBV30	TRBD2	few	TGTGCCTGGGAGATGGGAGCGGGGAGCACAGATACGCAGTATTTT	CAWEMGAGSTDTQYF
TRBJ2-3	TRBV6-6	NA	NA	TGTGCCAGCAGTTACTCAAGTTGGGAGAGCACAGATACGCAGTATTTT	CASSYSSWESTDTQYF
TRBJ2-7	TRBV29-1	NA	NA	TGCAGCGTTGCGGGGGACTCCGCCTCCTACGAGCAGTACTTC	CSVAGDSASYEQYF
TRBJ2-5	TRBV29-1	TRBD2	NA	TGCAGCGTGCCCGGGACTAGCGAGGAGACCCAGTACTTC	CSVPGTSEETQYF
TRBJ2-2	TRBV7-7	TRBD2	NA	TGTGCTAGCAGCCCCAGCGGGAGAGACACCGGGGAGCTGTTTTTT	CASSPSGRDTGELFF
TRBJ1-1	TRBV30	NA	NA	TGTGCCTGGAGTGTTTTGTACCCCTTGAACACTGAAGCTTTCTTT	CAWSVLYPLNTEAFF
TRBJ2-1	TRBV7-9	TRBD2	NA	TGTGCCAGCAGCTTAACTAGCGTCAATGAGCAGTTCTTC	CASSLTSVNEQFF
TRBJ2-4	TRBV2	NA	NA	TGTGCCAGCAGTGAAAGATGGGACGGCCCCACAAACATTCAGTACTTC	CASSERWDGPTNIQYF
TRBJ2-7	TRBV6-1	TRBD1	NA	TGTGCCAGCAGTGGCGGGACAGGGCAATACGAGCAGTACTTC	CASSGGTGQYEQYF
TRBJ2-7	TRBV7-8	TRBD1	NA	TGTGCCAGCAGACCTAAGGGGACAGGGAATTACGAGCAGTACTTC	CASRPKGTGNYEQYF
TRBJ2-1	TRBV7-8	TRBD2	NA	TGTGCCAGCAGCTTAGGGGTAGCGGGGGGGCGGACCTACAATGAGCAGTTCTTC	CASSLGVAGGRTYNEQFF
TRBJ2-1	TRBV7-6	TRBD2	NA	TGTGCCAGCAGCCATGGACTAGCGGGCCCTTCCCGCAATGAGCAGTTCTTC	CASSHGLAGPSRNEQFF
TRBJ1-5	TRBV9	NA	NA	TGTGCCAGCAGCGTAGAAGGGTACAGGGTAGAGCCCCAGCATTTT	CASSVEGYRVEPQHF
TRBJ1-2	TRBV7-9	TRBD1	few	TGTGCCAGCAGTCTACAGGGGGCGCATGGCTACACCTTC	CASSLQGAHGYTF
TRBJ1-1	TRBV29-1	NA	NA	TGCAGCGTTCAATTCAACCGTTACACTGAAGCTTTCTTT	CSVQFNRYTEAFF
TRBJ1-4	TRBV27	NA	few	TGTGCCAGCAGTCTCACGTCCAATCGGGAAAAACTGTTTTTT	CASSLTSNREKLFF
TRBJ1-6	TRBV27	NA	NA	TGTGCCAGCAGTTCTCTGAATGCCTATAATTCACCCCTCCACTTT	CASSSLNAYNSPLHF
TRBJ2-1	TRBV11-2	NA	NA	TGTGCCAGCAGCCGGTACAACAATGAGCAGTTCTTC	CASSRYNNEQFF